This T cell receptor beta chain was sequenced for a study of OX40 agonist ivuxolimab in advanced cancers. Background on the study: Dose-escalation patients had hepatocellular carcinoma, melanoma, renal cell or head and neck cancer. Study-wide findings and caveats: Some patients who did not respond also had low normalized T-cell clonal expansion.

In this sample, this clone turned up once. No antigen is known for it. Sequencing used immunoSEQ multiplex PCR; TCRdb keeps in-frame clones, though not all of them. This table holds about 36,000 clones, about 80% found once. This material consisted of CD4+ or CD8+ T cells sorted from blood, taken in a trial of the OX40 agonist ivuxolimab. The receptor was isolated from an adult with an advanced solid tumor such as melanoma, head and neck, liver or kidney cancer.

The CDR3 region has the DNA TGTGCCAGCAGCCCAACAGGGGAGTATGGCTACACCTTC. Its translation: CASSPTGEYGYTF. The J gene is TRBJ1-2, the V gene TRBV9; 7 bases fit TRBD1. The CDR3 contains 13 residues. In germline, CDR1 is SGDLS, CDR2 YYNGEE. Trimming at V came to 4 bases and at J to 5 bases, leaving 5 bases not matched to a gene. Together with reference TRBV9 and TRBJ1-2, the CDR3 gives the full variable domain: DSGVTQTPKHLITATGQRVTLRCSPRSGDLSVYWYQQSLDQGLQFLIQYYNGEERAKGNILERFSAQQFPDLHSELNLSSLELGDSALYFCASSPTGEYGYTFGSGTRLTVV.